Below, 27 T cell receptor beta chains from the same sample are listed, as sequenced in a study of T cells in Graves' hyperthyroidism and ophthalmopathy. RNA transcripts served as the template for amplifying TCR beta CDR3 regions. The TCR CDR3 was amplified in a first-round RT-PCR using the HTBI primer set. Each CDR3 protein is one row after TCRdb ran MiXCR on the multiplex PCR reads. Of about 130,000 distinct CDR3 sequences in the sample, around 20% were seen once. Sequenced input: blood. The receptor source for this set is a woman aged 50 to 60 with Graves' hyperthyroidism that later progressed to Graves' ophthalmopathy.

This clonotype has a count of ten or more. The chain is built from TRBV19 and TRBJ2-5; 12 bases align to TRBD1. Germline CDR1 is LNHDA and CDR2 is SQIVND (reference sequence). Germline trimming cut 5 bases from V and 6 bases from J; bases unmatched to any gene: 7. This CDR3 has 15 amino acids. CDR3 protein: CASSAGTGGAKTQYF. The CDR3 nucleotides read TGTGCCAGTAGTGCCGGGACAGGGGGCGCGAAGACCCAGTACTTC.

This clonotype appeared a few times. A much bigger clone sits one base away, suggesting this may be a read error. This chain links TRBV2 with TRBJ2-3; D uncertain. The CDR3 sequence is 13 residues long. The ends were cut back, 7 bases at V and 5 bases at J, with 13 bases in the middle. CDR1 is SNHLY and CDR2 is FYNNEI in the germline V gene. The CDR3 loop reads CASNPQNIDTQYF. As DNA, the CDR3 is TGTGCCAGCAACCCGCAGAACATAGATACGCAGTATTTT. The full variable domain, in which reference TRBV2 and TRBJ2-3 provide the parts outside the CDR3, is EPEVTQTPSHQVTQMGQEVILRCVPISNHLYFYWYRQILGQKVEFLVSFYNNEISEKSEIFDDQFSVERPDGSNFTLKIRSTKLEDSAMYFCASNPQNIDTQYFGPGTRLTVL.

This clonotype was seen ten or more times. The chain combines TRBV4-1 with TRBJ2-5; TRBD2 is a possible D gene (5 bases). From germline, CDR1 is MGHRA and CDR2 YSYEKL. This CDR3 is 15 amino acids long. Trimming stripped 4 bases from V and 1 base from J, with 13 bases between. The CDR3 DNA sequence: TGCGCCAGCAGCCGAATAGGACTTGGCCAAGAGACCCAGTACTTC. It encodes CASSRIGLGQETQYF.

In this sample, this clonotype turned up many times. This chain uses TRBV20-1 with TRBJ2-7, with D possibly matching TRBD1 (6 bases). Trimming pared 1 base from V and 2 bases from J, leaving 15 bases between. This CDR3 has 15 amino acids. From germline, CDR1 is DFQATT and CDR2 SNEGSKA (reference sequence). CDR3 coding DNA: TGCAGTGCTAGAGTAGATGGCAGGGGAACCTACGAGCAGTACTTC. The encoded protein is CSARVDGRGTYEQYF.

In its sample, this clonotype was seen many times. The V gene is TRBV5-1, the J gene TRBJ2-5; D remains unclear. The V end was cut by 6 bases, the J end by 3 bases, with 12 bases between. This CDR3 spans 13 amino acids. Germline V gene sequence: CDR1 SGHRS, CDR2 YFSETQ. The CDR3 region is CASTDPPKETQYF. The DNA of the CDR3 is TGCGCCAGCACAGATCCCCCCAAAGAGACCCAGTACTTC.

CDR3 DNA sequence: TGTGCCAGCAGTTGGACAGAAGCCTACGAGCAGTACTTC. It is translated as CASSWTEAYEQYF. The rearrangement links TRBV28 to TRBJ2-7; D is possibly TRBD1 (6 bases). CDR1 MDHEN and CDR2 SYDVKM come from the germline V gene. This CDR3 contains 13 residues. V lost 4 bases and J 2 bases, leaving 9 bases between the germline ends.

The chain recombines TRBV20-1 with TRBJ2-3, with 7 bases fitting TRBD2. Per germline, CDR1 DFQATT and CDR2 SNEGSKA (reference sequence). CDR3 length: 15 amino acids. The V and J ends lost 0 bases and 6 bases, in that order; junction bases with no gene match: 9. The CDR3 sequence is CSARDQRGGMDTQYF. CDR3 DNA: TGCAGTGCTAGAGATCAGCGGGGCGGGATGGATACGCAGTATTTT.

This clonotype was picked up a small number of times. CDR3 in amino acids: CASSLVRQIKYNEQFF. In nucleotides, the CDR3 is TGTGCCAGCAGCTTAGTACGACAGATTAAGTACAATGAGCAGTTCTTC. J is TRBJ2-1 and V is TRBV7-8, with D possibly matching TRBD1 (5 bases). Germline CDR1 SGHVS, CDR2 FQNEAQ. The CDR3 is 16 residues long. V was cut by 1 base and J by 4 bases, with 14 bases left in between.

The CDR3 region has the DNA TGTGCCAGCAGCGCTATGCCTGGACGGTGGGGTCGGGATAGCAATCAGCCCCAGCATTTT. Translating it yields CASSAMPGRWGRDSNQPQHF. The genes are TRBV28 and TRBJ1-5; D gene unclear. V was pared by 6 bases and J by 0 bases, with 27 bases between. This CDR3 spans 20 amino acids. Germline V lookup: CDR1 MDHEN, CDR2 SYDVKM. Full variable domain (missing parts from reference TRBV28 and TRBJ1-5): DVKVTQSSRYLVKRTGEKVFLECVQDMDHENMFWYRQDPGLGLRLIYFSYDVKMKEKGDIPEGYSVSREKKERFSLILESASTNQTSMYLCASSAMPGRWGRDSNQPQHFGDGTRLSIL.

The chain employs TRBV24-1 and TRBJ2-4, with D perhaps matching TRBD1 (5 bases). CDR3 length: 12 residues. In germline, CDR1 is KGHDR, CDR2 SFDVKD. V lost 12 bases and J lost 9, with 17 bases in between. In DNA, the CDR3 is TGTGCCGTACGTGACATCACAGGCATTCAGTACTTC. Encoded protein: CAVRDITGIQYF.

There are many counts of this clonotype. The chain links TRBV6-2 or TRBV6-3 to TRBJ2-5, with 9 bases fitting TRBD1. The J segment lost 0 bases and the V segment lost 7 bases, leaving 6 bases of the junction unmatched. The V gene's germline CDR1 is MNHEY and CDR2 SVGEGT. The CDR3 runs to 15 residues. This CDR3 reads CASNPGQGHQETQYF. CDR3 bases: TGTGCCAGCAATCCGGGACAGGGTCACCAAGAGACCCAGTACTTC.

A remark on this clonotype: This CDR3 is missing its conserved last phenylalanine or tryptophan, likely due to a read error. This chain connects TRBV6-1 to TRBJ2-1, with 11 positions matching TRBD2. Germline lookup yields CDR1 MNHNS and CDR2 SASEGT. This CDR3 has 14 residues. Trimming at V came to 8 bases and at J to 7 bases, leaving 7 bases not matched to a gene. In DNA form, the CDR3 reads TGTGCCAGCTATCCACTAGCGGGAGTTAATGAGCAGTTCCTC. Encoded protein: CASYPLAGVNEQFL.

At least ten counts were recorded for this clonotype. The V call is TRBV14, the J call TRBJ1-5, with D unclear. This CDR3 has 13 amino acids. The ends were cut back, 4 bases at V and 3 bases at J, with 7 bases in the middle. Germline CDR1 is SGHDN and CDR2 is FVKESK. This CDR3 is CASSRTDNQPQHF. The CDR3 DNA reads as TGTGCCAGCAGCCGGACCGACAATCAGCCCCAGCATTTT.

This clonotype was observed many times. The V and J genes are TRBV7-2 and TRBJ2-1; 9 bases map to TRBD2. Germline V lookup: CDR1 SGHTA, CDR2 FQGNSA. The CDR3 is made up of 16 amino acids. Losses at the gene ends were 3 bases for V and 9 bases for J; bases not matched to a gene: 12. The CDR3 spells CASSFGGRGLAGEQFF. CDR3 nucleotides: TGTGCCAGCAGCTTCGGCGGGAGGGGTTTGGCTGGTGAGCAGTTCTTC. Based on the CDR3 plus reference TRBV7-2 and TRBJ2-1, the full variable domain is GAGVSQSPSNKVTEKGKDVELRCDPISGHTALYWYRQSLGQGLEFLIYFQGNSAPDKSGLPSDRFSAERTGGSVSTLTIQRTQQEDSAVYLCASSFGGRGLAGEQFFGPGTRLTVL.

The rearrangement links TRBV28 to TRBJ2-5, with TRBD1 matching 8 bases. Germline V gene data show CDR1 as MDHEN and CDR2 as SYDVKM. V was pared by 4 bases and J by 2 bases, with 12 bases of the junction left unmatched. There are 17 residues in the CDR3. CDR3 coding DNA: TGTGCCAGCAGTTGGGGAAGGGGGACAGGTCCACAAGAGACCCAGTACTTC. It yields the protein CASSWGRGTGPQETQYF. The variable domain in full, with the rest retrieved from reference TRBV28 and TRBJ2-5, is DVKVTQSSRYLVKRTGEKVFLECVQDMDHENMFWYRQDPGLGLRLIYFSYDVKMKEKGDIPEGYSVSREKKERFSLILESASTNQTSMYLCASSWGRGTGPQETQYFGPGTRLLVL.

This clonotype was counted ten times or more. The chain employs TRBV28 and TRBJ1-1, with D uncertain. Germline CDR1 and CDR2: MDHEN and SYDVKM. CDR3 length equals 13 residues. With 3 bases removed from V and 1 base from J, the gap between germline ends came to 6 bases. This CDR3 reads CASSLSENTEAFF. The CDR3 region has the DNA TGTGCCAGCAGTTTGTCGGAGAACACTGAAGCTTTCTTT. Full variable domain (rest looked up from reference TRBV28 and TRBJ1-1): DVKVTQSSRYLVKRTGEKVFLECVQDMDHENMFWYRQDPGLGLRLIYFSYDVKMKEKGDIPEGYSVSREKKERFSLILESASTNQTSMYLCASSLSENTEAFFGQGTRLTVV.

In this sample, this clonotype turned up many times. The chain links TRBV9 to TRBJ1-1, with TRBD1 as a possible D gene (6 bases). The germline V and J ends were trimmed by 0 bases and 0 bases, with 12 bases remaining between them. CDR1 is SGDLS, CDR2 YYNGEE, per germline. This CDR3 has 16 amino acids. The CDR3 region is CASSVGPDSMNTEAFF. In nucleotides, the CDR3 is TGTGCCAGCAGCGTAGGTCCGGACAGCATGAACACTGAAGCTTTCTTT.

This sequence joins TRBV3-1 and TRBJ1-3, with D possibly being TRBD1 (6 bases). CDR1 is LGHDT, CDR2 YNNKEL, per germline (reference sequence). V was shortened by 4 bases and J by 0 bases, with 13 bases between the two germline ends. The CDR3 contains 16 residues. The CDR3 sequence is CASSPRQANSGNTIYF. The CDR3 DNA is TGTGCCAGCAGCCCACGACAGGCGAACTCTGGAAACACCATATATTTT.

This clonotype was counted at least ten times. V gene TRBV11-2 combines with J gene TRBJ2-2; 8 bases agree with TRBD2. CDR1 SGHAT and CDR2 FQNNGV come from the germline V gene. V shed 5 bases and J 4 bases; nucleotides not matched to a gene: 6. The CDR3 has 15 residues. CDR3 protein: CASSRPGRATGELFF. The CDR3 nucleotides read TGTGCCAGCAGCCGCCCCGGGAGGGCCACCGGGGAGCTGTTTTTT.

This clonotype was recorded many times. This chain links TRBV20-1 with TRBJ2-2; D uncertain. The germline gives CDR1 DFQATT, CDR2 SNEGSKA (reference sequence). This CDR3 is 15 amino acids long. Trimming removed 0 bases at V and 7 bases at J, with 15 bases between. CDR3 residues: CSARDPARLLGELFF. Here the CDR3 DNA reads TGCAGTGCTAGAGACCCCGCCAGGTTGCTCGGGGAGCTGTTTTTT.

This clonotype was seen ten or more times. The rearrangement links TRBV3-1 to TRBJ2-7, with D perhaps assigned TRBD1 or TRBD2 (7 bases each). Germline CDR1 LGHDT, CDR2 YNNKEL (reference sequence). CDR3 size: 15 residues. Trimming took off 2 bases at V and 7 bases at J, with 18 bases between the two ends. The CDR3 protein is CASSQRGGTVGEQYF. DNA of the CDR3: TGTGCCAGCAGCCAAAGGGGAGGGACAGTTGGAGAGCAGTACTTC.

The J gene is TRBJ1-2, the V gene TRBV20-1; D is unresolved. V shed 3 bases and J shed 2 bases, with 10 bases lying between them. CDR1 and CDR2 (germline): DFQATT, SNEGSKA (reference sequence). The CDR3 contains 13 residues. The CDR3 spells CSASPDGNYGYTF. DNA for the CDR3: TGCAGTGCTAGCCCGGACGGAAACTATGGCTACACCTTC.

This clonotype was detected many times. The J gene is TRBJ2-3, the V gene TRBV2, with D unclear. This CDR3 has 16 residues. The V gene lost 3 bases and the J gene lost 1 base, with 14 bases spanning the gap. Per germline, CDR1 SNHLY and CDR2 FYNNEI. CDR3 DNA sequence: TGTGCCAGCAGTGATGGAGCGCTTAGGGGCACAGATACGCAGTATTTT. The encoded protein is CASSDGALRGTDTQYF.

The chain recombines TRBV12-3 or TRBV12-4 with TRBJ2-2; D gene unclear. The CDR3 contains 13 residues. With 6 bases removed from V and 4 bases from J, the gap between germline ends came to 9 bases. The CDR3 protein is CASSRGSTGELFF. CDR3 bases: TGTGCCAGCAGCCGCGGTAGCACCGGGGAGCTGTTTTTT.

This clonotype came up a few times. The rearrangement joins TRBV20-1 to TRBJ1-2; D is possibly TRBD1 (5 bases). The ends were cut back, 6 bases at V and 7 bases at J, with 12 bases in the middle. This CDR3 spans 11 amino acids. Germline V lookup: CDR1 DFQATT, CDR2 SNEGSKA (reference sequence). CDR3 sequence (DNA): TGCAGTGCCCCAGAGCAGGGTGGCTACACCTTC. Translating gives CSAPEQGGYTF.

This clonotype was detected many times. This rearrangement joins TRBV29-1 to TRBJ2-1; D uncertain. With 6 bases removed from V and 0 bases from J, the gap between germline ends came to 12 bases. The CDR3 consists of 14 residues. Germline CDR1 and CDR2: SQVTM and ANQGSEA. The CDR3 here is CSVHSLSSYNEQFF. CDR3 DNA sequence: TGCAGCGTCCATTCTTTAAGCTCCTACAATGAGCAGTTCTTC.

Many counts were recorded for this clonotype. The chain joins TRBV7-8 to TRBJ2-7; 8 bases are shared with TRBD2. The CDR3 extends over 15 amino acids. The germline V gene has CDR1 SGHVS and CDR2 FQNEAQ. Germline trimming cut 4 bases from V and 3 bases from J; bases unmatched to any gene: 8. This CDR3 reads CASSSSGGASYEQYF. CDR3 bases: TGTGCCAGCAGCTCCTCGGGGGGGGCTAGCTACGAGCAGTACTTC.